This TCR beta chain was captured in a study of cytomegalovirus exposure and HLA in healthy donors. In the PCR, 60 Vbeta and 13 Jbeta primers were used. Sequenced by immunoSEQ multiplex PCR; TCRdb stores in-frame clones only, minus some. The table has tens of thousands of clones, around 67% seen once; the top ten hold over 2%. Germline loops: CDR1 SGHRS, CDR2 YFSETQ. The CDR3 is 16 residues long. With 2 bases clipped from V and 6 bases from J, the junction kept 6 bases outside the gene matches. The sequence was collected from a human donor in good health. Specimen: PBMCs. The J gene is TRBJ2-1, the V gene TRBV5-1, with 12 bases aligning to TRBD2. CDR3 loop: CASSFLLAGGGNEQFF. In DNA, the CDR3 is TGCGCCAGCAGCTTTCTACTAGCGGGGGGTGGCAATGAGCAGTTCTTC. The whole variable domain, remainder taken from reference TRBV5-1 and TRBJ2-1, is KAGVTQTPRYLIKTRGQQVTLSCSPISGHRSVSWYQQTPGQGLQFLFEYFSETQRNKGNFPGRFSGRQFSNSRSEMNVSTLELGDSALYLCASSFLLAGGGNEQFFGPGTRLTVL.